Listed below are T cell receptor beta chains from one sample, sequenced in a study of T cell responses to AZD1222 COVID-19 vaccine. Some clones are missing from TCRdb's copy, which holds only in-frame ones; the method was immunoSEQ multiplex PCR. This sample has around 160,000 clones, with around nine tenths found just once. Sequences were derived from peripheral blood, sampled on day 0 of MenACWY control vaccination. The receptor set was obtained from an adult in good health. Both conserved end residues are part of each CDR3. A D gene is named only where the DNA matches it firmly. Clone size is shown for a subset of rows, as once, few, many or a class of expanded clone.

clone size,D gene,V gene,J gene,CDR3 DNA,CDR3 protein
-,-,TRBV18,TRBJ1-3,TGTGCCAGCTCAGGACAGATTGGAAACACCATATATTTT,CASSGQIGNTIYF
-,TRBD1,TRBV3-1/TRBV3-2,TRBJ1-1,TGTGCCAGCAGGCCAAACAGGGGGTCCGTGGCTTTCTTT,CASRPNRGSVAFF
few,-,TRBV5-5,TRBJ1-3,TGTGCCAGCAGCGAAATCATTCCACGAAACACCATATATTTT,CASSEIIPRNTIYF
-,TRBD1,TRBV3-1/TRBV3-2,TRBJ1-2,TGTGCCAGCAGCCCGAGGACAGGGGGCGTCTATGGCTACACCTTC,CASSPRTGGVYGYTF
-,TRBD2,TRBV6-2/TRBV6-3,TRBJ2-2,TGTGCCAGCAGTACTACTAGCGGGAGGGCCGGTGGCACCGGGGAGCTGTTTTTT,CASSTTSGRAGGTGELFF
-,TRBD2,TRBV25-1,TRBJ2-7,TGTGCCAGCAGTGAAGCTAGCGGGATTCGAGGCGAGCAGTACTTC,CASSEASGIRGEQYF
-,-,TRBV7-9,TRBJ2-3,TGTGCCAGCAGCCAACAGGGAGTCGGCACAGATACGCAGTATTTT,CASSQQGVGTDTQYF
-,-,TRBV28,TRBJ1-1,TGTGCCAGCAATGTGCCGGGCCTGAACACTGAAGCTTTCTTT,CASNVPGLNTEAFF
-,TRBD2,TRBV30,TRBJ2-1,TGTGCCTGGACTCCCACGGGGGGGAACTCCTACAATGAGCAGTTCTTC,CAWTPTGGNSYNEQFF
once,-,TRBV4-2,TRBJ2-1,TGTGCCAGCAGCCAAGAAGGGCCCCCGACGAATGAGCAGTTCTTC,CASSQEGPPTNEQFF
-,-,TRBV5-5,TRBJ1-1,TGTGCCAGCAGCTTCTCAGGGACGTTGGGCACTGAAGCTTTCTTT,CASSFSGTLGTEAFF
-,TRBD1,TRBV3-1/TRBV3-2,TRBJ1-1,TGTGCCAGCAGCCATGGACAGGGTGAAGCTTTCTTT,CASSHGQGEAFF
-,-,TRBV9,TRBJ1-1,TGTGCCAGCAGCGTAGCTACAGGGTACACTGAAGCTTTCTTT,CASSVATGYTEAFF
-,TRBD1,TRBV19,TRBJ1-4,TGTGCCAGTAGTACGGACAGGGGCAACGAAAAACTGTTTTTT,CASSTDRGNEKLFF
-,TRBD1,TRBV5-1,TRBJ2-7,TGCGCCAGCAGCACAGGACAGGGGATCTCCCAATACTCCTACGAGCAGTACTTC,CASSTGQGISQYSYEQYF
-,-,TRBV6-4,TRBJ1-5,TGTGCCTCTTCCCAGTATGGGGTGGATCAGCCCCAGCATTTT,CASSQYGVDQPQHF
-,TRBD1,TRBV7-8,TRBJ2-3,TGTGCCAGCAGCCCAGACCGACAGGTAGTACAGGGGACAGATACGCAGTATTTT,CASSPDRQVVQGTDTQYF
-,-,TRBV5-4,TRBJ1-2,TGTGCCAGCAGCTTGATAGGGAATTACGGCTACACCTTC,CASSLIGNYGYTF
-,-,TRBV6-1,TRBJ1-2,TGTGCCAGCAGTGATGGCAGGGGTGGGTATGGCTACACCTTC,CASSDGRGGYGYTF
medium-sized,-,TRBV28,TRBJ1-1,TGTGCCAGCATGCGGGGAATCACTGAAGCTTTCTTT,CASMRGITEAFF
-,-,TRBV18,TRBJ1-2,TGTGCCAGCTCACCACCGGAACGATCCTATGGCTACACCTTC,CASSPPERSYGYTF
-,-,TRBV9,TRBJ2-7,TGTGCCAGCAGCGTAGACGGGGTCGGAACCTACGAGCAGTACTTC,CASSVDGVGTYEQYF
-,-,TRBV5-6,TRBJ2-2,TGTGCCAGCAGCTTGGTTGTTACCGGGGAGCTGTTTTTT,CASSLVVTGELFF
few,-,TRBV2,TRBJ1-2,TGTGCCAGCAACCGAGGGAACAGGGTCGATAACTATGGCTACACCTTC,CASNRGNRVDNYGYTF
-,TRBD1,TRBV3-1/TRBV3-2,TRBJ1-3,TGTGCCAGCAGCCAAGATTGGGACAGCTCTGGAAACACCATATATTTT,CASSQDWDSSGNTIYF
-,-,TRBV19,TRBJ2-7,TGTGCCAGTAGTGGTTCCGGCGGGGACCGGCAGTACTTC,CASSGSGGDRQYF
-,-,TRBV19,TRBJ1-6,TGTGCCAGTAGTATAGAAGTTGCCGGGAGCTCCTATAATTCACCCCTCCACTTT,CASSIEVAGSSYNSPLHF
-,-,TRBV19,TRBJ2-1,TGTGCCAGTAGTACGGCAGGGAGCTCCTACAATGAGCAGTTCTTC,CASSTAGSSYNEQFF
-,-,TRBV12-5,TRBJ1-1,TGTGCTAGTGGTTACTCATCAACACGAATGAACACTGAAGCTTTCTTT,CASGYSSTRMNTEAFF
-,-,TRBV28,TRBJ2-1,TGTGCCAGCAGTCCTCTGGGGGAGCAGTTCTTC,CASSPLGEQFF
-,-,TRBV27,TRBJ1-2,TGTGCCAGCAGTTTTCAGGGCCAAAACTATGGCTACACCTTC,CASSFQGQNYGYTF
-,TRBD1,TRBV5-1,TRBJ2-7,TGCGCCAGCAGCCCAGGGACAGGGATTTCCTACGAGCAGTACTTC,CASSPGTGISYEQYF
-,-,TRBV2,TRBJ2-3,TGTGCCAGTCAACTAGAACTCGCTTCAGATACGCAGTATTTT,CASQLELASDTQYF
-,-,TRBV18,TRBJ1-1,TGTGCCAGCTCACCAAGGGGGGCGATCGGTGAAGCTTTCTTT,CASSPRGAIGEAFF
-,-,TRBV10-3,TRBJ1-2,TGTGCCATCAATCCTAACCCAGGGTTATATGGCTACACCTTC,CAINPNPGLYGYTF
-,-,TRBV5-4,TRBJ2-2,TGTGCCAGCAGCTTGGCCGGGTCTAACACCGGGGAGCTGTTTTTT,CASSLAGSNTGELFF
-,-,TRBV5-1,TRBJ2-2,TGCGCCAGCAGCTTGGTCCAGGGTAACACCGGGGAGCTGTTTTTT,CASSLVQGNTGELFF
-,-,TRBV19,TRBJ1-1,TGTGCCAGTAGAAGAGGCACTGAAGCTTTCTTT,CASRRGTEAFF
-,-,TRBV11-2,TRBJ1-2,TGTGCCAGCAGCTTAGCGGGGCGGAACTATGGCTACACCTTC,CASSLAGRNYGYTF
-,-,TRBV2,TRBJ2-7,TGTGCCAGCAGTGAGGCCCCCTCCTACGAGCAGTACTTC,CASSEAPSYEQYF
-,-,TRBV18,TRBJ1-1,TGTGCCAGCTCACCACCGGCAGGAATGAACACTGAAGCTTTCTTT,CASSPPAGMNTEAFF
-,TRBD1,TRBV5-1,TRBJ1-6,TGCGCCAGCAGCCGTTGGACAGGGGAAAATTCACCCCTCCACTTT,CASSRWTGENSPLHF
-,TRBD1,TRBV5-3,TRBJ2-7,TGTGCCAGCCGGACAGGGTCTCTTTCTTACGAGCAGTACTTC,CASRTGSLSYEQYF
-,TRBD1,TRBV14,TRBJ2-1,TGTGCCAGCAGCCAAGGAGCGGGACAGGGTAATGATGAGCAGTTCTTC,CASSQGAGQGNDEQFF
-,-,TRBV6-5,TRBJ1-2,TGTGCCAGCAGTCTCCGGACGGTCCTCTATGGCTACACCTTC,CASSLRTVLYGYTF
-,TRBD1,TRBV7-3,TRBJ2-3,TGTGCCAGCAGCTTAAAGGGGGCCGGCGATACGCAGTATTTT,CASSLKGAGDTQYF
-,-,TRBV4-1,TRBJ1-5,TGCGCCAGCAGCCAAGTCCGGGATCAGCCCCAGCATTTT,CASSQVRDQPQHF
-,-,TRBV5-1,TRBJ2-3,TGCGCCAGCAGTGGGAGTTCTTACACAGATACGCAGTATTTT,CASSGSSYTDTQYF
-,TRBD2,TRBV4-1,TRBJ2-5,TGCGCCAGCAAAGGGGCGGGAGGAGGGTTCCAAGAGACCCAGTACTTC,CASKGAGGGFQETQYF
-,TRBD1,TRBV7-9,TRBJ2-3,TGTGCCAGCAGCGAGCTTGGACAGGGGAGCCAGGATACGCAGTATTTT,CASSELGQGSQDTQYF
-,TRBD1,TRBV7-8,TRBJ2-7,TGTGCCAGCAGCTTACCCGGGACAGGCCCGGGCGAGCAGTACTTC,CASSLPGTGPGEQYF
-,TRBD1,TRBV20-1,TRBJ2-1,TGCAGTGCTAGTCCCAGGGGGCCGTCCTACAATGAGCAGTTCTTC,CSASPRGPSYNEQFF
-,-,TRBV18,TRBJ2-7,TGTGCCAGCTCGCCGACGGCAGGGGACCTTCGGGAGCAGTACTTC,CASSPTAGDLREQYF